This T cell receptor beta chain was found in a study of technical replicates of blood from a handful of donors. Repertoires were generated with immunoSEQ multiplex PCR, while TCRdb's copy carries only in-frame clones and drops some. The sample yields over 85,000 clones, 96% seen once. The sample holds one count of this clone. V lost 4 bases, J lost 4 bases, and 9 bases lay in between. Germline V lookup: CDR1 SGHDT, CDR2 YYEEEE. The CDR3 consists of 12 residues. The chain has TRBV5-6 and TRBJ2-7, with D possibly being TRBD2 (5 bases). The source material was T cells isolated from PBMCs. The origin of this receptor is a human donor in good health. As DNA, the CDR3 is TGTGCCAGCAGCGTGACGGGGTACGAGCAGTACTTC. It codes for CASSVTGYEQYF. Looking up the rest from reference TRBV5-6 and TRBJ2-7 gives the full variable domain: DAGVTQSPTHLIKTRGQQVTLRCSPKSGHDTVSWYQQALGQGPQFIFQYYEEEERQRGNFPDRFSGHQFPNYSSELNVNALLLGDSALYLCASSVTGYEQYFGPGTRLTVT.